Given below is one T cell receptor beta chain in context. This may stem from a read error, because a much larger clone lies one nucleotide away. The authors ran a second PCR of 7 to 11 cycles using a sample-barcoded 5' primer and a J-beta primer mix. Each CDR3 protein is one row after TCRdb ran MiXCR on the 5' RACE reads. The table has hundreds of thousands of distinct CDR3 sequences, 52% seen once. This sample was taken from a study of blood T cells in healthy people across ages. Germline CDR1 reads MNHEY; CDR2 reads SVGAGI. CDR3 size: 13 residues. This rearrangement joins TRBV6-5 to TRBJ1-5; unclear D gene. Material: blood. The receptor's source is a woman of 80 years or more in good health. CDR3 protein: CASSDSLGQPQHF. The CDR3 DNA reads as TGTGCCAGCAGTGACTCCCTAGGGCAGCCCCAGCATTTT.